What follows are 27 T cell receptor beta chains derived from one specimen sequenced in a study of cytomegalovirus exposure and HLA in healthy donors. PCR was performed using 60 Vbeta and 13 Jbeta primers. Only in-frame clones appear in the TCRdb table, and some are missing; sequencing was by immunoSEQ multiplex PCR. This sample carries about 120,000 clones, roughly four fifths of them seen once, and the ten largest clones take approximately 2%. Sequenced: PBMCs. Receptors originate from a man aged 40-49 years in good health and CMV-seronegative.

The V gene is TRBV2, the J gene TRBJ1-2; 7 bases map to TRBD1. After removal of 9 bases from V and 4 bases from J, the junction contained 11 bases not matched to a gene. Per the germline V gene, CDR1 is SNHLY and CDR2 is FYNNEI. The CDR3 loop spans 14 amino acids. DNA for the CDR3: TGTGCCAGTATTCCGGGACAGCGTATCTATGGCTACACCTTC. Residues: CASIPGQRIYGYTF.

The DNA of the CDR3 is TGTGCCAGCAGCTCCCAGGGGATGGGCAATCAGCCCCAGCATTTT. This translates into CASSSQGMGNQPQHF. The chain joins TRBV7-2 to TRBJ1-5, with D maybe TRBD1 (6 bases). The CDR3 covers 15 residues. Germline V gene data show CDR1 as SGHTA and CDR2 as FQGNSA. V was trimmed by 4 bases and J by 2 bases, leaving 12 bases between them.

This clone was detected only once. The chain links TRBV27 to TRBJ2-7; 10 bases match TRBD2. CDR3 length equals 14 residues. V lost 9 bases and J lost 4; bases outside the gene matches: 9. The V gene's germline CDR1 is MNHEY and CDR2 SMNVEV (reference sequence). In DNA, the CDR3 is TGTGCCAGTAAGCTAGCGGGAGTATCGTACGAGCAGTACTTC. Translation: CASKLAGVSYEQYF.

The V gene is TRBV2, the J gene TRBJ1-2; TRBD1 aligns across 8 bases. V lost 0 bases and J lost 4; bases outside the gene matches: 4. Germline V gives CDR1 SNHLY, CDR2 FYNNEI. CDR3 length: 15 residues. The CDR3 sequence is CASSEAQGTGYGYTF. DNA for the CDR3: TGTGCCAGCAGTGAAGCTCAAGGGACAGGCTATGGCTACACCTTC.

The genes are TRBV7-9 and TRBJ1-2, with 10 bases identical to TRBD1. The CDR3 covers 16 residues. From germline, CDR1 is SEHNR and CDR2 FQNEAQ (reference sequence). V lost 2 bases to trimming and J lost 7 bases; unmatched junction nucleotides: 10. The DNA of the CDR3 is TGTGCCAGCAGCTTACCTCGGGACAGGGGTCTTAGTGGCTACACCTTC. Its protein product is CASSLPRDRGLSGYTF.

V is TRBV27 and J is TRBJ2-5; a weak D match, TRBD2 (6 bases). V lost 5 bases to trimming and J lost 2 bases, with 12 bases between them. Germline V gene sequence: CDR1 MNHEY, CDR2 SMNVEV (reference sequence). The CDR3 extends over 14 amino acids. CDR3 amino acids: CASSRRTTQETQYF. DNA of the CDR3: TGTGCCAGCAGTCGGCGGACTACACAAGAGACCCAGTACTTC.

The chain recombines TRBV6-5 with TRBJ2-7; tentative D call: TRBD2 (5 bases). The CDR3 runs 15 residues. Germline CDR1 is MNHEY and CDR2 is SVGAGI. V shed 8 bases and J shed 2 bases, with 19 bases lying between them. This chain's CDR3 is CASGLSASPPYEQYF. CDR3 sequence (DNA): TGTGCCAGCGGGCTTAGCGCTTCGCCGCCCTACGAGCAGTACTTC.

V usage is TRBV4-3 and J usage is TRBJ2-5, with TRBD2 matching over 7 bases. Looked up from germline, CDR1 is LGHNA and CDR2 is YSLEER. Trimming cost V 0 bases and J 1 base; bases outside gene matches: 8. This CDR3 region has 17 residues. The chain's CDR3 is CASSQDPAGAGQETQYF. Written as DNA, the CDR3 is TGCGCCAGCAGCCAAGATCCGGCGGGAGCGGGCCAAGAGACCCAGTACTTC.

The chain recombines TRBV7-6 with TRBJ2-7, with 8 bases that match TRBD1. V lost 5 bases and J lost 0; bases outside the gene matches: 6. The CDR3 is 15 residues long. The germline V gene encodes CDR1 SGHVS and CDR2 FNYEAQ. The CDR3: CASSPRQGTSYEQYF. DNA of the CDR3: TGTGCCAGCAGCCCCAGACAGGGGACCTCCTACGAGCAGTACTTC.

J is TRBJ2-1 and V is TRBV6-4, with 13 positions matching TRBD2. The CDR3 loop spans 15 amino acids. The trim removed 4 bases at V and 12 bases at J, leaving 9 bases unmatched. From germline, CDR1 is MRHNA and CDR2 SNTAGT. The chain's CDR3 is CASSATSGRSVGQFF. The CDR3, as DNA: TGTGCCAGCAGTGCGACTAGCGGGAGGTCGGTTGGGCAGTTCTTC.

In its sample, this clone was seen once. The chain is built from TRBV30 and TRBJ1-5, with a weak D call TRBD1 (6 bases). The CDR3 length is 14 residues. V was cut by 8 bases and J by 7 bases, with 21 bases left in between. In germline, CDR1 is GTSNPN, CDR2 SVGIG (reference sequence). This chain's CDR3 is CATESTGLRQPQHF. CDR3 nucleotides: TGTGCCACAGAAAGTACAGGGCTTCGGCAGCCCCAGCATTTT.

CDR3 region: CASRQGDQETQYF. The CDR3 DNA follows: TGCGCCAGCAGACAGGGGGATCAAGAGACCCAGTACTTC. This chain joins TRBV5-1 and TRBJ2-5; 8 nucleotides match TRBD1. This CDR3 has 13 amino acids. The V segment lost 5 bases and the J segment 2 bases; nucleotides outside the gene matches: 2. In germline, CDR1 is SGHRS, CDR2 YFSETQ.

This chain joins TRBV2 and TRBJ2-3, with 9 bases that match TRBD2. CDR1 and CDR2 (germline): SNHLY, FYNNEI. The CDR3 loop spans 17 amino acids. With V trimmed by 8 bases and J by 4 bases, 16 bases remained unmatched. The CDR3 region is CASDSFNSGRGADTQYF. Here the CDR3 DNA reads TGTGCCAGCGACTCCTTTAATAGCGGGAGAGGAGCAGATACGCAGTATTTT.

This rearrangement joins TRBV5-1 to TRBJ1-4, with TRBD1 matching 8 bases. V lost 5 bases and J lost 5; bases outside the gene matches: 5. The CDR3 loop spans 14 amino acids. The germline CDR1 and CDR2 sequences are SGHRS and YFSETQ. The CDR3 is CASRLGQENEKLFF. CDR3 DNA sequence: TGCGCCAGCAGACTGGGACAGGAGAATGAAAAACTGTTTTTT.

The chain has TRBV7-3 and TRBJ1-1; possibly TRBD1 for D (5 bases). The V and J ends lost 5 bases and 1 base respectively, with 11 bases between them. CDR1 is SGHTA, CDR2 FQGTGA, per germline. CDR3 length equals 14 residues. As DNA, the CDR3 is TGTGCCAGCAGCCTTGGGGGGGGGAACACTGAAGCTTTCTTT. Its translation: CASSLGGGNTEAFF.

V is TRBV30 and J is TRBJ2-7; possibly TRBD2 for D (5 bases). Germline V CDR1 and CDR2: GTSNPN, SVGIG (reference sequence). The germline V and J ends were trimmed by 4 bases and 0 bases, with 10 bases remaining between them. The CDR3 has 13 residues. CDR3 DNA: TGTGCCTGGAATTCTGGGAGCTCCTACGAGCAGTACTTC. Translating gives CAWNSGSSYEQYF.

The CDR3 region is CASSGDRRWEQYF. The DNA for the CDR3 is TGTGCCAGCAGTGGCGACAGGAGGTGGGAGCAGTACTTC. The chain links TRBV2 to TRBJ2-7; D possibly corresponds to TRBD1 (6 bases). Deletions cut 4 bases from V and 7 bases from J, with 14 bases between. CDR1 is SNHLY, CDR2 FYNNEI, per germline. This CDR3 spans 13 amino acids. The entire variable domain, with the rest obtained from reference TRBV2 and TRBJ2-7, is as follows: EPEVTQTPSHQVTQMGQEVILRCVPISNHLYFYWYRQILGQKVEFLVSFYNNEISEKSEIFDDQFSVERPDGSNFTLKIRSTKLEDSAMYFCASSGDRRWEQYFGPGTRLTVT.

The chain employs TRBV18 and TRBJ1-2; a possible D gene is TRBD1 (6 bases). The germline V gene has CDR1 KGHSH and CDR2 LQKENI. This CDR3 has 14 residues. Trimming took off 6 bases at V and 3 bases at J, with 14 bases between the two ends. DNA of the CDR3: TGTGCCAGCTCCGCCGGGGGGCAAGACTATGGCTACACCTTC. This gives the protein CASSAGGQDYGYTF.

The J gene is TRBJ2-7, the V gene TRBV28; 9 bases map to TRBD2. CDR1 MDHEN and CDR2 SYDVKM come from the germline V gene. The CDR3 is 15 residues long. Unmatched junction bases numbered 9, after V lost 6 bases and J lost 3 bases. Written as DNA, the CDR3 is TGTGCCAGCAGCCCTGTGGCTAGCGGGGACTACGAGCAGTACTTC. The encoded protein is CASSPVASGDYEQYF.

The gene calls are TRBV14 and TRBJ2-3, with TRBD2 matching 8 bases. The germline CDR1 and CDR2 sequences are SGHDN and FVKESK. CDR3 size: 16 residues. V shed 2 bases, J shed 3 bases, and the junction held 7 bases outside the gene matches. The CDR3 protein is CASSQRRGAGTDTQYF. CDR3 sequence (DNA): TGTGCCAGCAGCCAACGGCGGGGGGCAGGGACAGATACGCAGTATTTT. The variable domain in full, with the rest retrieved from reference TRBV14 and TRBJ2-3, is EAGVTQFPSHSVIEKGQTVTLRCDPISGHDNLYWYRRVMGKEIKFLLHFVKESKQDESGMPNNRFLAERTGGTYSTLKVQPAELEDSGVYFCASSQRRGAGTDTQYFGPGTRLTVL.

This clone was picked up one time. This chain joins TRBV7-9 and TRBJ2-1; D might be TRBD1 (8 bases). CDR3 size: 14 residues. V lost 5 bases and J lost 8, with 16 bases in between. Germline CDR1 SEHNR, CDR2 FQNEAQ (reference sequence). CDR3 nucleotides: TGTGCCAGCAGCCAAGGACAGGGAGGGGATGAGCAGTTCTTC. Its protein product is CASSQGQGGDEQFF.

This clone came up a few times. The chain recombines TRBV27 with TRBJ1-5; D not certain. CDR3 length equals 15 residues. V gave up 8 bases and J gave up 0 bases, with 14 bases separating them. The germline V gene encodes CDR1 MNHEY and CDR2 SMNVEV (reference sequence). The CDR3 is CASALGRSSNQPQHF. In DNA, the CDR3 is TGTGCCAGCGCCCTAGGGAGGAGTAGCAATCAGCCCCAGCATTTT.

This clone was observed once. CDR3 in DNA: TGTGCCAGCAGCGTAGGGGTAGGGGACTCTGAAGCTTTCTTT. Its translation is CASSVGVGDSEAFF. The V gene is TRBV9, the J gene TRBJ1-1, with a weak D call TRBD1 (5 bases). The CDR3 has 14 amino acids. The V end lost 0 bases, the J end lost 6 bases, and 12 bases lay between the germline ends. Germline CDR1 reads SGDLS; CDR2 reads YYNGEE.

The V gene is TRBV9, the J gene TRBJ2-7; 8 positions match TRBD2. The V segment lost 3 bases and the J segment 1 base; nucleotides outside the gene matches: 6. CDR1 SGDLS and CDR2 YYNGEE come from the germline V gene. The CDR3 has 15 amino acids. The DNA for the CDR3 is TGTGCCAGCAGCGAGGGAGCGGGAGCGTCCTACGAGCAGTACTTC. This codes for CASSEGAGASYEQYF.

V gene TRBV18 combines with J gene TRBJ2-2; D is perhaps TRBD1 (5 bases). The CDR3 sequence is 16 residues long. Between the trimmed V and J ends, which lost 2 bases and 4 bases, there was a span of 14 bases. Looked up from germline, CDR1 is KGHSH and CDR2 is LQKENI. CDR3 amino acids: CASSPGSTGTTGELFF. For the CDR3, the DNA is TGTGCCAGCTCACCAGGGTCTACAGGAACCACCGGGGAGCTGTTTTTT.

The J gene is TRBJ1-2, the V gene TRBV7-9; 11 bases match TRBD1. From germline, CDR1 is SEHNR and CDR2 FQNEAQ (reference sequence). The CDR3 length is 15 residues. The junction had 3 bases not matched to a gene; V was cut back by 3 bases and J by 3 bases. CDR3 sequence reads: CASSFGTGGHYGYTF. The DNA of the CDR3 is TGTGCCAGCAGCTTTGGGACAGGGGGACACTATGGCTACACCTTC.

The chain combines TRBV6-6 with TRBJ2-3; 7 bases align to TRBD2. V lost 2 bases, J lost 3 bases, and 2 bases stayed unmatched. Germline CDR1 reads MNHNY; CDR2 reads SVGAGI (reference sequence). This CDR3 comprises 14 residues. CDR3 region: CASSYRGGTDTQYF. The CDR3 nucleotides are TGTGCCAGCAGTTACCGCGGGGGAACAGATACGCAGTATTTT.